A selection of T cell receptor beta chains follows, all from one sample in a study of blood T cell repertoires in COVID-19. The method was immunoSEQ multiplex PCR; TCRdb's version includes in-frame clones alone and lacks a portion of them. This table holds roughly 45,000 clones, about nine tenths found once. The sequencing sample was made of peripheral blood. These receptors were collected from a human donor in a cohort sampled during active COVID-19. Each CDR3 is given with its conserved first and last residue. A D gene is named only where the DNA matches it firmly. A clone size is listed for some rows: how often the clone was seen (once, few, many), or a class if it is expanded.

d_gene: TRBD1
j_gene: TRBJ1-6
v_gene: TRBV5-1
abundance: NA
len: 17
CDR3nt: TGCGCCAGCAGCTTGGCCAGGACAGGGGTCGGGAATTCACCCCTCCACTTT
CDR3aa: CASSLARTGVGNSPLHF

d_gene: NA
j_gene: TRBJ1-2
v_gene: TRBV18
abundance: once
len: 14
CDR3nt: TGTGCCAGCTCACCACGGGGAGAAGTCTATGGCTACACCTTC
CDR3aa: CASSPRGEVYGYTF

d_gene: NA
j_gene: TRBJ1-1
v_gene: TRBV4-1
abundance: NA
len: 15
CDR3nt: TGCGCCAGCAGCCACTTTTACGGGACAATCGACGAAGCTTTCTTT
CDR3aa: CASSHFYGTIDEAFF

d_gene: NA
j_gene: TRBJ1-5
v_gene: TRBV15
abundance: few
len: 12
CDR3nt: TGTGCCACCAGCAGGGAGAATCAGCCCCAGCATTTT
CDR3aa: CATSRENQPQHF

d_gene: NA
j_gene: TRBJ1-6
v_gene: TRBV5-4
abundance: NA
len: 15
CDR3nt: TGTGCCAGCAGCGCATTCAGGGGTCGGGGTTCACCCCTCCACTTT
CDR3aa: CASSAFRGRGSPLHF

d_gene: TRBD1
j_gene: TRBJ1-5
v_gene: TRBV6-5
abundance: NA
len: 15
CDR3nt: TGTGCCAGCAGTCCTAGGGGACAGAGCAATCAGCCCCAGCATTTT
CDR3aa: CASSPRGQSNQPQHF

d_gene: TRBD1
j_gene: TRBJ2-7
v_gene: TRBV11-2
abundance: NA
len: 16
CDR3nt: TGTGCCAGCAGCTCGATCCGGGACAGGGTCTCCTACGAGCAGTACTTC
CDR3aa: CASSSIRDRVSYEQYF

d_gene: NA
j_gene: TRBJ1-1
v_gene: TRBV5-1
abundance: NA
len: 15
CDR3nt: TGCGCCAGCAGCTTGCACCGACAGGATATTACTGAAGCTTTCTTT
CDR3aa: CASSLHRQDITEAFF

d_gene: NA
j_gene: TRBJ1-1
v_gene: TRBV7-9
abundance: NA
len: 13
CDR3nt: TGTGCCAGCAGCTTAGCGCAATCTATCGAAGCTTTCTTT
CDR3aa: CASSLAQSIEAFF

d_gene: NA
j_gene: TRBJ2-7
v_gene: TRBV6-5
abundance: NA
len: 13
CDR3nt: TGTGCCAGCCGCGGCGGGGCACACTACGAGCAGTACTTC
CDR3aa: CASRGGAHYEQYF

d_gene: NA
j_gene: TRBJ1-1
v_gene: TRBV2
abundance: NA
len: 13
CDR3nt: TGTGCCGGAGGACAGAAGCCGAACACTGAAGCTTTCTTT
CDR3aa: CAGGQKPNTEAFF

d_gene: NA
j_gene: TRBJ1-3
v_gene: TRBV6-6
abundance: NA
len: 15
CDR3nt: TGTGCCAGCACTCCATCGACAGCCTCTGGAAACACCATATATTTT
CDR3aa: CASTPSTASGNTIYF

d_gene: TRBD2
j_gene: TRBJ2-7
v_gene: TRBV7-2
abundance: NA
len: 15
CDR3nt: TGTGCCAGCAGAATAAATAGCGGGGGGCCTTACGAGCAGTACTTC
CDR3aa: CASRINSGGPYEQYF

d_gene: NA
j_gene: TRBJ1-4
v_gene: TRBV15
abundance: once
len: 13
CDR3nt: TGTGCCACCAGCAGGGGCAGGGATGAAAAACTGTTTTTT
CDR3aa: CATSRGRDEKLFF

d_gene: NA
j_gene: TRBJ2-7
v_gene: TRBV5-4
abundance: NA
len: 17
CDR3nt: TGTGCCAGCAGCTTGGGGTCCGGCGGCATAGAAGCCTACGAGCAGTACTTC
CDR3aa: CASSLGSGGIEAYEQYF

d_gene: NA
j_gene: TRBJ2-3
v_gene: TRBV15
abundance: NA
len: 16
CDR3nt: TGTGCCACCAGCAGAGGAGGGTCAGGGGTTGCTGATACGCAGTATTTT
CDR3aa: CATSRGGSGVADTQYF

d_gene: NA
j_gene: TRBJ1-4
v_gene: TRBV7-9
abundance: NA
len: 14
CDR3nt: TGTGCCAGCAGCCCAACAGGGCCAAGGGAAAAACTGTTTTTT
CDR3aa: CASSPTGPREKLFF

d_gene: NA
j_gene: TRBJ1-3
v_gene: TRBV5-6
abundance: NA
len: 16
CDR3nt: TGTGCCAGCAGCGAGGACTCAACCTTCTCTGGAAACACCATATATTTT
CDR3aa: CASSEDSTFSGNTIYF

d_gene: TRBD1
j_gene: TRBJ1-2
v_gene: TRBV4-3
abundance: NA
len: 17
CDR3nt: TGCGCCAGCAGCCAAGATTGGGGGGACAGACAGATCTATGGCTACACCTTC
CDR3aa: CASSQDWGDRQIYGYTF

d_gene: TRBD1
j_gene: TRBJ1-2
v_gene: TRBV4-3
abundance: NA
len: 17
CDR3nt: TGCGCCAGCAGCCAAGAATTTACAGGGGAAGAGGAATATGGCTACACCTTC
CDR3aa: CASSQEFTGEEEYGYTF

d_gene: TRBD2
j_gene: TRBJ2-7
v_gene: TRBV7-9
abundance: few
len: 15
CDR3nt: TGTGCCAGCAGCTTAATGGTAGCGGGGTACGGCGAGCAGTACTTC
CDR3aa: CASSLMVAGYGEQYF

d_gene: NA
j_gene: TRBJ1-1
v_gene: TRBV6-5
abundance: once
len: 13
CDR3nt: TGTGCCAGCAGTTACCGGGGGACCACTGAAGCTTTCTTT
CDR3aa: CASSYRGTTEAFF

d_gene: TRBD1
j_gene: TRBJ1-2
v_gene: TRBV7-9
abundance: NA
len: 13
CDR3nt: TGTGCCAGCAGCTTAGCGACAGGGGATGGCTACACCTTC
CDR3aa: CASSLATGDGYTF